This TCR beta chain was observed in a study of prognosis after radiotherapy for stage I lung cancer. This clonotype came up many times. From genomic DNA, two-round multiplex PCR was used to amplify TCR beta CDR3. Primers targeting each individual TRBV and TRBJ gene were applied in first-round PCR. TCRdb recomputed calls from the multiplex PCR reads with MiXCR, one row per CDR3 protein. The table records over 50,000 distinct CDR3 sequences, 30% to 40% of them present only once. The germline V gene has CDR1 KGHSH and CDR2 LQKENI. V was trimmed by 3 bases and J by 5 bases, leaving 8 bases between them. This CDR3 spans 13 amino acids.

This receptor was identified in a donor aged 50 or older with non-small cell lung cancer. The source material was PBMCs, sampled before or after stereotactic body radiation therapy (not recorded which). The chain couples TRBV18 to TRBJ1-5, with D uncertain. CDR3 in amino acids: CASSPRDDQPQHF. Here the CDR3 DNA reads TGTGCCAGCTCACCTAGGGATGATCAGCCCCAGCATTTT.